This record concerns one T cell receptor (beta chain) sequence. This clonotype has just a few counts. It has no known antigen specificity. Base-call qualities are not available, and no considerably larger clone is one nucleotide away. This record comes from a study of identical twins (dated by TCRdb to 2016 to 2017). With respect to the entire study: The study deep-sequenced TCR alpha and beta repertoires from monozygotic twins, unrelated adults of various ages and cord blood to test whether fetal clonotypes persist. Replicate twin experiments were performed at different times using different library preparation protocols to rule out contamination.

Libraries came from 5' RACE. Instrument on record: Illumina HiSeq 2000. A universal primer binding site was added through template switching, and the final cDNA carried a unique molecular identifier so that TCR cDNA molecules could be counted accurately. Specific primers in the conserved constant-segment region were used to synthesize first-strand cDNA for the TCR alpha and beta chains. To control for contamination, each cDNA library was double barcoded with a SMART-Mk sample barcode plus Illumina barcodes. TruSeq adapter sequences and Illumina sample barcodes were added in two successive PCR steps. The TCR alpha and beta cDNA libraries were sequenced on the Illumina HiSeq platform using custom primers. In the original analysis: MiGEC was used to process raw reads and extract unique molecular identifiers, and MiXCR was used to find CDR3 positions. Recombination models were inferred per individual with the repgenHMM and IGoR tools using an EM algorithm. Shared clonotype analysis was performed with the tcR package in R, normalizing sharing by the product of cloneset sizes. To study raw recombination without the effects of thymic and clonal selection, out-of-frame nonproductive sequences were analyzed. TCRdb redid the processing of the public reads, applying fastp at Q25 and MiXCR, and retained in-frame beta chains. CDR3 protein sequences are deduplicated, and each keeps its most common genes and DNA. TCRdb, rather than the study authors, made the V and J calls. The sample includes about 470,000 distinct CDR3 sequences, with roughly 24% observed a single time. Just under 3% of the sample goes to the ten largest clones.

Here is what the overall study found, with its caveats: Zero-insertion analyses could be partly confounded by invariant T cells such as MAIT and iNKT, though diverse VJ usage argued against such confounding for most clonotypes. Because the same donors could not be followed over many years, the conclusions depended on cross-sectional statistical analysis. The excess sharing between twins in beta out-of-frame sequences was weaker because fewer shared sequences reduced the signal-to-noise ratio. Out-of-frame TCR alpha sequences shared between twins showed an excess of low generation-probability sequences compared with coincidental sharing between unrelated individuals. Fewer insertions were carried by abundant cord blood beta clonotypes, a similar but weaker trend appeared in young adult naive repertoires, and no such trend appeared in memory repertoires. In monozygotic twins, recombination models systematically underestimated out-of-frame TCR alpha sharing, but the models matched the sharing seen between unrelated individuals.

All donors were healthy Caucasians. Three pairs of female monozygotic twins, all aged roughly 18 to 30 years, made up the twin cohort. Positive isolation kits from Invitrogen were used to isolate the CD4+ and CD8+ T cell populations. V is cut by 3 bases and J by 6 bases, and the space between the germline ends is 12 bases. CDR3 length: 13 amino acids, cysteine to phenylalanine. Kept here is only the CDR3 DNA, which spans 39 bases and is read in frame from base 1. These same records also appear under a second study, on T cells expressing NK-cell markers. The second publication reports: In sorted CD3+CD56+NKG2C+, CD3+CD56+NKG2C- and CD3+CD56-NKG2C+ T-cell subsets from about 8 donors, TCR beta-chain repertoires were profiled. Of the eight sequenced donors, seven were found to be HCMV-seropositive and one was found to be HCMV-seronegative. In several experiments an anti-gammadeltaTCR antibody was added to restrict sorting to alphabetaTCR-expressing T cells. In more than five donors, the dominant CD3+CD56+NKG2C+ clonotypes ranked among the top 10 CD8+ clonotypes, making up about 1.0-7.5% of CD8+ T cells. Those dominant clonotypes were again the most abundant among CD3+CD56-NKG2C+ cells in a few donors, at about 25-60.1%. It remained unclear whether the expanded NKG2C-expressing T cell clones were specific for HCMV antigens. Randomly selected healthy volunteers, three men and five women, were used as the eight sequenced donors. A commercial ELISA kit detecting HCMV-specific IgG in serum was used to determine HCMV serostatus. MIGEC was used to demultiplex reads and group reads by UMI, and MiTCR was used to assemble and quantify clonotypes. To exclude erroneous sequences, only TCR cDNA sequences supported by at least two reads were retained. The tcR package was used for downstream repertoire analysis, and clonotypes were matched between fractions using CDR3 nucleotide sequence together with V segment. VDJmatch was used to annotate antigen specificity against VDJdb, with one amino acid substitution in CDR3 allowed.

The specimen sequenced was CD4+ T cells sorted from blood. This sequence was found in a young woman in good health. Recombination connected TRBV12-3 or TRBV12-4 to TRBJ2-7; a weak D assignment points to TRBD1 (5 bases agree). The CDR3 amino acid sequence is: CASSFTQGSEQYF. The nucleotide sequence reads TGTGCCAGCAGTTTTACCCAGGGTTCCGAGCAGTACTTC.